This T cell receptor (beta chain) was documented in a study of T cell changes during pregnancy in multiple sclerosis. TCRdb's copy holds only in-frame clones and misses some; the assay was immunoSEQ multiplex PCR. The sample includes some 110,000 clones, about 90% of them seen just once. This clone was detected a few times. With 10 bases clipped from V and 4 bases from J, the junction kept 8 bases outside the gene matches. CDR3 length equals 14 residues. Germline V lookup: CDR1 WSHSY, CDR2 SAAADI. The sequencing used peripheral blood, collected before pregnancy. The receptor was derived from a female donor with multiple sclerosis, enrolled in a pregnancy study. The rearrangement uses TRBV10-2 and TRBJ2-3; 10 bases map to TRBD2. The CDR3 bases are TGCGCCACCATCGGACTAGCGGAGTCAGATACGCAGTATTTT. Its translation is CATIGLAESDTQYF.